The 19 T cell receptor beta chains reported below all come from one sample, sequenced in a study of T cell responses to AZD1222 COVID-19 vaccine. Measured with immunoSEQ multiplex PCR; TCRdb has only the in-frame clones, and not every one. This table has 140,000 to 150,000 clones, about 90% appearing once. The input for sequencing was peripheral blood, taken on day 0 of MenACWY control vaccination. The origin of the receptors is an adult in good health.

This chain connects TRBV9 to TRBJ1-5, with D perhaps TRBD1 (5 bases). CDR3 length: 16 amino acids. The V end lost 1 base, the J end lost 4 bases, and 15 bases lay between the germline ends. Germline CDR1 and CDR2: SGDLS and YYNGEE. The CDR3 here is CASSVIRGEENQPQHF. The CDR3 DNA sequence: TGTGCCAGCAGCGTAATTCGGGGGGAAGAGAATCAGCCCCAGCATTTT.

The chain recombines TRBV11-2 with TRBJ2-1; TRBD2 might be the D (5 bases). Trimming pared 10 bases from V and 4 bases from J, leaving 14 bases between. There are 13 residues in the CDR3. Looked up from germline, CDR1 is SGHAT and CDR2 is FQNNGV. The CDR3 coding sequence is TGTGCCACCACCCCAGGAGGTTACAATGAGCAGTTCTTC. Translated, it gives CATTPGGYNEQFF.

V usage is TRBV6-1 and J usage is TRBJ2-3, with D possibly being TRBD1 or TRBD2 (5 bases each). Germline V gene sequence: CDR1 MNHNS, CDR2 SASEGT. V lost 1 base to trimming and J lost 6 bases, with 5 bases between them. The length of the CDR3 is 12 residues. The CDR3 is CASSEGGDTQYF. CDR3 nucleotides: TGTGCCAGCAGTGAAGGGGGGGATACGCAGTATTTT.

The CDR3 loop reads CASKRRDISSYEQYF. Written as DNA, the CDR3 is TGTGCCAGCAAACGCCGGGACATCAGCTCCTACGAGCAGTACTTC. The chain links TRBV6-5 to TRBJ2-7, with D perhaps TRBD1 (6 bases). The CDR3 is 15 amino acids. Looked up from germline, CDR1 is MNHEY and CDR2 is SVGAGI. Trimming removed 7 bases at V and 0 bases at J, with 16 bases between.

The chain links TRBV14 to TRBJ1-5; tentatively, D is TRBD1 (6 bases). CDR1 is SGHDN, CDR2 FVKESK, per germline. V shed 4 bases and J shed 4 bases, with 8 bases lying between them. The CDR3 contains 13 residues. CDR3 coding DNA: TGTGCCAGCAGCCTGCAGGGGAATCAGCCCCAGCATTTT. Its translation: CASSLQGNQPQHF.

The V call is TRBV6-6, the J call TRBJ1-1; TRBD1 aligns across 7 bases. Trimming removed 6 bases from V and 4 bases from J; junction bases left unmatched: 8. The CDR3 extends over 14 amino acids. The germline V gene encodes CDR1 MNHNY and CDR2 SVGAGI (reference sequence). The CDR3 protein is CASSLQQGSTEAFF. The DNA of the CDR3 is TGTGCCAGCAGCTTACAACAGGGGTCCACTGAAGCTTTCTTT.

J is TRBJ1-5 and V is TRBV11-2; 9 bases align to TRBD1. This CDR3 contains 19 residues. Germline V gene data show CDR1 as SGHAT and CDR2 as FQNNGV. The junction had 11 bases not matched to a gene; V was cut back by 0 bases and J by 2 bases. The CDR3 spells CASSLDGWTGERGNQPQHF. CDR3 coding DNA: TGTGCCAGCAGCTTAGATGGGTGGACAGGGGAACGGGGCAATCAGCCCCAGCATTTT.

The genes are TRBV7-9 and TRBJ1-1; 8 nucleotides agree with TRBD1. Germline V gene data show CDR1 as SEHNR and CDR2 as FQNEAQ (reference sequence). CDR3 size: 15 residues. The V gene end was trimmed by 5 bases and the J gene end by 1 base; junction bases not matched to a gene: 6. The CDR3 DNA reads TGTGCCAGCAGCCCACCGGACAGGGAGAACACTGAAGCTTTCTTT. Residues: CASSPPDRENTEAFF.

This chain joins TRBV7-2 and TRBJ2-1; 11 nucleotides line up with TRBD2. There are 16 residues in the CDR3. Germline V gives CDR1 SGHTA, CDR2 FQGNSA. The V segment lost 4 bases and the J segment 15 bases; nucleotides outside the gene matches: 17. Here the CDR3 DNA reads TGTGCCAGCAGCTACACCTGGGGACTAGCGGCCTGGGAGATGTTCTTC. Protein product: CASSYTWGLAAWEMFF.

The V call is TRBV30, the J call TRBJ2-3, with 12 bases identical to TRBD2. The CDR3 extends over 13 amino acids. V shed 4 bases, J shed 14 bases, and the junction held 10 bases outside the gene matches. The germline V gene has CDR1 GTSNPN and CDR2 SVGIG (reference sequence). The CDR3 nucleotides read TGTGCCTGGAACCCACAGACTAGCGGGAGTGGGTATTTT. It codes for CAWNPQTSGSGYF. Drawing the rest from reference TRBV30 and TRBJ2-3, the complete variable domain is SQTIHQWPATLVQPVGSPLSLECTVEGTSNPNLYWYRQAAGRGLQLLFYSVGIGQISSEVPQNLSASRPQDRQFILSSKKLLLSDSGFYLCAWNPQTSGSGYFGPGTRLTVL.

This chain uses TRBV6-2 or TRBV6-3 with TRBJ1-3; no clear D. This CDR3 has 16 amino acids. V shed 2 bases and J shed 4 bases, with 15 bases lying between them. Germline V gene sequence: CDR1 MNHEY, CDR2 SVGEGT. Here the CDR3 DNA reads TGTGCCAGCAGTTACCTTGTCCCCAGAAGAGGAAACACCATATATTTT. It encodes CASSYLVPRRGNTIYF.

The chain uses TRBV20-1 and TRBJ2-4; no clear D. The V end lost 3 bases, the J end lost 6 bases, and 15 bases lay between the germline ends. The germline CDR1 and CDR2 sequences are DFQATT and SNEGSKA (reference sequence). The CDR3 covers 14 residues. CDR3 loop: CSASLASQRNIQYF. The CDR3, as DNA: TGCAGTGCTAGTTTGGCCAGTCAACGAAACATTCAGTACTTC.

This clone was counted between two and nine times. The rearrangement joins TRBV15 to TRBJ1-1, with 10 bases aligning to TRBD1. Germline V gene data show CDR1 as LNHNV and CDR2 as YYDKDF (reference sequence). J gave up 6 bases and V 0 bases, and 1 base lay outside the gene matches. The CDR3 runs to 14 residues. The CDR3 loop is CATSREDRGAEAFF. CDR3 nucleotide sequence: TGTGCCACCAGCAGAGAGGACAGGGGGGCTGAAGCTTTCTTT.

The rearrangement links TRBV9 to TRBJ2-5, with 15 bases that match TRBD2. The junction had 8 bases not matched to a gene; V was cut back by 0 bases and J by 5 bases. CDR1 is SGDLS, CDR2 YYNGEE, per germline. This CDR3 has 18 residues. CDR3 loop: CASSVASYGTSGRETQYF. CDR3 nucleotide sequence: TGTGCCAGCAGCGTAGCATCCTACGGGACTAGCGGGAGGGAGACCCAGTACTTC.

The chain carries TRBV15 and TRBJ2-1; maybe TRBD2 (7 bases). The CDR3 extends over 17 amino acids. The germline V gene encodes CDR1 LNHNV and CDR2 YYDKDF (reference sequence). Trimming took off 0 bases at V and 0 bases at J, with 12 bases between the two ends. This CDR3 reads CATSRDRGASSYNEQFF. The CDR3 DNA reads as TGTGCCACCAGCAGAGATCGGGGGGCAAGCTCCTACAATGAGCAGTTCTTC.

V usage is TRBV6-5 and J usage is TRBJ2-2; D remains ambiguous. Germline V lookup: CDR1 MNHEY, CDR2 SVGAGI. Trimming shortened V by 6 bases and J by 2 bases, and 10 bases separated the two germline ends. CDR3 length equals 14 residues. CDR3 sequence: CASRGFINTGELFF. For the CDR3, the DNA is TGTGCCAGCAGGGGATTCATCAACACCGGGGAGCTGTTTTTT.

This sequence joins TRBV9 and TRBJ2-1, with 7 positions matching TRBD2. Germline V gene lookup returns CDR1 SGDLS and CDR2 YYNGEE. With V trimmed by 0 bases and J by 0 bases, 12 bases remained unmatched. The CDR3 spans 19 residues. As DNA, the CDR3 is TGTGCCAGCAGCGTAGGAACTAGCGCCTACTCTAGCTCCTACAATGAGCAGTTCTTC. It codes for CASSVGTSAYSSSYNEQFF. Based on the CDR3 plus reference TRBV9 and TRBJ2-1, the full variable domain is DSGVTQTPKHLITATGQRVTLRCSPRSGDLSVYWYQQSLDQGLQFLIQYYNGEERAKGNILERFSAQQFPDLHSELNLSSLELGDSALYFCASSVGTSAYSSSYNEQFFGPGTRLTVL.

CDR3 DNA sequence: TGCAGCGTTGCGGTAGCGGCCCACAATGAGCAGTTCTTC. The encoded protein is CSVAVAAHNEQFF. The rearrangement uses TRBV29-1 and TRBJ2-1; possibly TRBD2 for D (6 bases). With 4 bases removed from V and 5 bases from J, the gap between germline ends came to 12 bases. The germline V gene has CDR1 SQVTM and CDR2 ANQGSEA. The CDR3 is made up of 13 amino acids.

J is TRBJ1-1 and V is TRBV12-3 or TRBV12-4; weak D call: TRBD1 (5 bases). Trimming removed 7 bases at V and 7 bases at J, with 16 bases between. There are 13 residues in the CDR3. CDR3 DNA sequence: TGTGCCAGCACCTTAGAGGGGAGGAGTGAAGCTTTCTTT. Translated: CASTLEGRSEAFF.